The TCR beta chain described here comes from a study of control samples from healthy donors and cancer patients. Assay used: immunoSEQ multiplex PCR; TCRdb lists only in-frame clones, some missing. Here the sample spans some 120,000 clones, more than 80% being singletons. This TCR was sampled from a woman in her 50s with colorectal cancer. Material: PBMCs.

The CDR3 protein is CASTWGPTDTQYF. The CDR3 region has the DNA TGTGCCAGCACTTGGGGGCCCACAGATACGCAGTATTTT. The chain links TRBV28 to TRBJ2-3; a possible D gene is TRBD1 (6 bases). CDR1 and CDR2 from the germline V gene are MDHEN and SYDVKM. The V end lost 7 bases, the J end lost 2 bases, and 10 bases lay between the germline ends. The CDR3 runs 13 residues.